The 14 T cell receptor beta chains listed next were all sequenced from one sample in a study of regulatory T cells in long-lasting Graves disease. CDR3-region Arm-PCR and iRepertoire HTBI primers produced the TCR beta libraries. MiXCR, applied by TCRdb to the multiplex PCR reads, yields one record per CDR3 protein. The table records more than 400,000 distinct CDR3 sequences, roughly 15% of them present only once. The sample's time point: newly diagnosed GD, antithyroid drugs for less than 3 months. The TCR library was made from RNA extracted from PBMCs. The sample was also linked to a second study, of T cells in Graves' hyperthyroidism and ophthalmopathy.

Sample: peripheral blood mononuclear cells (PBMCs), taken at new diagnosis, from a patient treated with antithyroid drugs. These receptors all come from a woman in her twenties or thirties with Graves disease.

This clonotype was found many times. The rearrangement links TRBV10-3 to TRBJ2-5, with 9 bases aligning to TRBD1. From germline, CDR1 is ENHRY and CDR2 SYGVKD. This CDR3 region has 16 residues. V lost 2 bases to trimming and J lost 4 bases; unmatched junction nucleotides: 8. The CDR3 nucleotides are TGTGCCATCAGTGAGAAGGACAGGGGCAGGGGAGAGACCCAGTACTTC. As protein: CAISEKDRGRGETQYF.

This sequence joins TRBV5-1 and TRBJ2-7, with D hard to call. CDR1 and CDR2 (germline): SGHRS, YFSETQ. CDR3 size: 15 residues. V was shortened by 0 bases and J by 6 bases, with 16 bases between the two germline ends. CDR3: CASSLVSRFLLEQYF. DNA of the CDR3: TGCGCCAGCAGCTTGGTATCCCGGTTCTTGCTCGAGCAGTACTTC.

This clonotype was observed a few times. The V gene is TRBV12-3 or TRBV12-4, the J gene TRBJ2-1, with D hard to call. The CDR3 runs to 13 residues. The V end lost 0 bases, the J end lost 6 bases, and 6 bases lay between the germline ends. The CDR3 sequence is CASSLAATNEQFF. CDR3 nucleotides: TGTGCCAGCAGTTTAGCCGCAACCAATGAGCAGTTCTTC.

The genes are TRBV29-1 and TRBJ1-1; possibly TRBD1 for D (5 bases). The CDR3 has 12 residues. Germline values: CDR1 SQVTM, CDR2 ANQGSEA. V was cut by 7 bases and J by 4 bases, with 13 bases left in between. The CDR3 DNA sequence: TGCAGCGGACGGGCAAGGGGCACTGAAGCTTTCTTT. Residues: CSGRARGTEAFF.

CDR3 in amino acids: CASSSGGGNYGYTF. The CDR3 DNA sequence: TGTGCCAGCAGTTCCGGGGGCGGTAACTATGGCTACACCTTC. The chain uses TRBV27 and TRBJ1-2; D may be TRBD1 (6 bases). This CDR3 is 14 amino acids long. V lost 4 bases and J 1 base, leaving 10 bases between the germline ends. CDR1 is MNHEY and CDR2 is SMNVEV in the germline V gene (reference sequence).

The V call is TRBV25-1, the J call TRBJ1-1; D gene unclear. CDR1 and CDR2 (germline): MGHDK, SYGVNS. The V end was cut by 6 bases, the J end by 4 bases, with 9 bases between. This CDR3 spans 12 amino acids. CDR3 coding DNA: TGTGCCAGCAGCGTGATCGGCACTGAAGCTTTCTTT. Protein product: CASSVIGTEAFF.

This clonotype was counted ten times or more. J is TRBJ2-7 and V is TRBV2; 7 nucleotides line up with TRBD2. Germline V CDR1 and CDR2: SNHLY, FYNNEI. After removal of 6 bases from V and 1 base from J, the junction contained 3 bases not matched to a gene. The CDR3 has 13 amino acids. The CDR3 protein is CASRGDYSYEQYF. CDR3 bases: TGTGCCAGCAGAGGGGACTATTCCTACGAGCAGTACTTC.

There are many counts of this clonotype. The V gene is TRBV11-2, the J gene TRBJ2-2; 10 nucleotides line up with TRBD2. The ends lost 5 bases at V and 7 bases at J; junction bases unmatched: 10. The CDR3 is 16 residues long. The germline CDR1 and CDR2 sequences are SGHAT and FQNNGV. The chain's CDR3 is CASSVSGRRSNGELFF. CDR3 coding DNA: TGTGCCAGCAGCGTTAGCGGGAGGCGGAGTAACGGGGAGCTGTTTTTT.

J is TRBJ1-4 and V is TRBV7-9; weak D call: TRBD1 (6 bases). CDR1 is SEHNR and CDR2 is FQNEAQ in the germline V gene (reference sequence). The CDR3 runs to 14 residues. With 5 bases removed from V and 7 bases from J, the gap between germline ends came to 14 bases. The CDR3 loop reads CASSPQGLGEKLFF. CDR3 nucleotides: TGTGCCAGCAGCCCCCAGGGGCTAGGTGAAAAACTGTTTTTT.

This chain joins TRBV6-2 or TRBV6-3 and TRBJ2-1; D is ambiguous. Germline CDR1 is MNHEY and CDR2 is SVGEGT. Trimming removed 6 bases from V and 0 bases from J, with 6 bases in between. The CDR3 runs 13 residues. CDR3 nucleotides: TGTGCCAGCAGGGATCTCTCCTACAATGAGCAGTTCTTC. This encodes CASRDLSYNEQFF.

As concerns this clonotype: This may come from a read error, since a much larger clone is one base off. The CDR3 coding sequence is TGTGCCAGCTCACCACCGGGGCACGGGACTGAAGCTTTCTTT. This translates into CASSPPGHGTEAFF. This chain links TRBV18 with TRBJ1-1; a possible D gene is TRBD1 (5 bases). The germline V gene has CDR1 KGHSH and CDR2 LQKENI. The CDR3 has 14 residues. The ends were cut back, 0 bases at V and 5 bases at J, with 10 bases in the middle.

This clonotype was observed once. A much larger clone is a single base away; this may be a read error. The chain uses TRBV24-1 and TRBJ1-5; D ambiguous. The CDR3 covers 16 residues. Germline CDR1 and CDR2: KGHDR and SFDVKD. The CDR3 loop is CAISDPPARTNQPQHF. Here the CDR3 DNA reads TGTGCCATCAGTGACCCCCCAGCGCGGACTAATCAGCCCCAGCATTTT.

A few counts support this clonotype. V usage is TRBV5-5 and J usage is TRBJ2-3; TRBD2 aligns across 11 bases. With V trimmed by 6 bases and J by 3 bases, 18 bases remained unmatched. This CDR3 region has 19 residues. The germline CDR1 and CDR2 sequences are SGHKS and YYEKEE (reference sequence). The CDR3 protein is CASKPLGVAGGPGTDTQYF. CDR3 in DNA: TGTGCCAGCAAGCCTTTAGGGGTAGCGGGAGGGCCGGGGACAGATACGCAGTATTTT.

J is TRBJ2-5 and V is TRBV3-1; 7 positions agree with TRBD1. The CDR3 extends over 13 amino acids. The V segment lost 2 bases and the J segment 5 bases; nucleotides outside the gene matches: 2. The germline V gene has CDR1 LGHDT and CDR2 YNNKEL (reference sequence). CDR3 coding DNA: TGTGCCAGCAGCCAAAAGGGGGCTGAGACCCAGTACTTC. Amino acids: CASSQKGAETQYF.